Presented here are 17 T cell receptor beta chains from one specimen sequenced in a study of blood T cell repertoires in COVID-19 (dated by TCRdb to between 2020 and 2021). Library method: the immunoSEQ multiplex PCR assay. TCRdb carries this immuneACCESS record with in-frame sequences only. Its versions omit some clonotypes, under half of them owing to an unresolved V gene in the studies checked, with the rest unexplained. The sample table records 100,000 to 150,000 clones; more than 75% of these occur just once. Roughly 2.5% of the sample is in the top ten clones. The specimen sequenced was peripheral blood. The receptor source for this set is a man over 45 with active COVID-19.

CDR3 loop: CASSYSRRAANYGYTF. The CDR3 region has the DNA TGTGCCAGCAGTTACTCCCGCAGGGCGGCGAACTATGGCTACACCTTC. The chain has TRBV6-6 and TRBJ1-2; maybe TRBD1 (5 bases). V shed 0 bases and J shed 2 bases, with 13 bases lying between them. This CDR3 has 16 residues. The germline gives CDR1 MNHNY, CDR2 SVGAGI (reference sequence).

The V and J genes are TRBV30 and TRBJ2-1; the D is unclear. This CDR3 is 11 amino acids long. CDR1 is GTSNPN and CDR2 is SVGIG in the germline V gene (reference sequence). Trimming shortened V by 2 bases and J by 9 bases, and 8 bases separated the two germline ends. CDR3 amino acids: CAWSYMAEQFF. CDR3 nucleotide sequence: TGTGCCTGGAGTTACATGGCTGAGCAGTTCTTC.

J is TRBJ2-7 and V is TRBV5-6; 8 bases align to TRBD1. This CDR3 is 14 amino acids long. CDR1 SGHDT and CDR2 YYEEEE come from the germline V gene. V lost 4 bases, J lost 0 bases, and 3 bases stayed unmatched. In nucleotides, the CDR3 is TGTGCCAGCAGCCCACAGGGGGACTCCTACGAGCAGTACTTC. Protein product: CASSPQGDSYEQYF. Full variable domain (rest looked up from reference TRBV5-6 and TRBJ2-7): DAGVTQSPTHLIKTRGQQVTLRCSPKSGHDTVSWYQQALGQGPQFIFQYYEEEERQRGNFPDRFSGHQFPNYSSELNVNALLLGDSALYLCASSPQGDSYEQYFGPGTRLTVT.

V gene TRBV6-5 combines with J gene TRBJ1-1; D unclear. The CDR3 has 12 residues. Trimming pared 6 bases from V and 3 bases from J, leaving 8 bases between. Germline assignment: CDR1 MNHEY and CDR2 SVGAGI. CDR3 sequence: CASRLSDTEAFF. The DNA of the CDR3 is TGTGCCAGCAGACTGTCCGACACTGAAGCTTTCTTT.

This sequence joins TRBV7-8 and TRBJ2-5, with a weak D call TRBD1 (5 bases). Trimming shortened V by 3 bases and J by 5 bases, and 16 bases separated the two germline ends. CDR1 and CDR2 from the germline V gene are SGHVS and FQNEAQ. This CDR3 spans 15 amino acids. CDR3 DNA sequence: TGTGCCAGCAGCTTTGGGGCAGCATACGGGGAGACCCAGTACTTC. This gives the protein CASSFGAAYGETQYF.

Only a few counts were recorded for this clone. The chain has TRBV6-5 and TRBJ2-1; 11 nucleotides align to TRBD2. Trimming took 5 bases from V and 6 from J; bases not matched to a gene: 6. CDR3 length: 15 residues. Germline V CDR1 and CDR2: MNHEY, SVGAGI. In DNA form, the CDR3 reads TGTGCCAGCAGTATCCTAGCGGGGGGTAGCAATGAGCAGTTCTTC. The encoded protein is CASSILAGGSNEQFF.

This chain uses TRBV6-5 with TRBJ1-2, with TRBD1 matching over 7 bases. The CDR3 is 14 residues long. The J segment lost 2 bases and the V segment lost 4 bases, leaving 4 bases of the junction unmatched. Germline values: CDR1 MNHEY, CDR2 SVGAGI. CDR3 DNA: TGTGCCAGCAGTTCTCGGACAGGAAACTATGGCTACACCTTC. Translated, it gives CASSSRTGNYGYTF.

The chain links TRBV6-2 or TRBV6-3 to TRBJ2-7; 10 bases match TRBD2. The CDR3 runs 15 residues. Germline CDR1 is MNHEY and CDR2 is SVGEGT. The trim removed 5 bases at V and 3 bases at J, leaving 7 bases unmatched. The CDR3 nucleotides are TGTGCCAGCAGTGACGGACTAGCGGATAACTACGAGCAGTACTTC. The encoded protein is CASSDGLADNYEQYF.

This chain connects TRBV12-3 or TRBV12-4 to TRBJ2-1; weak D call: TRBD1 (5 bases). The CDR3 runs 13 residues. V was trimmed by 6 bases and J by 9 bases, leaving 15 bases between them. The CDR3 bases are TGTGCCAGCAGAAGTTTAGGGGTGGGTGAGCAGTTCTTC. This sequence encodes CASRSLGVGEQFF.

This clone was recorded once. The V call is TRBV19, the J call TRBJ2-7, with a weak D call TRBD2 (5 bases). Trimming removed 4 bases at V and 2 bases at J, with 12 bases between. Germline CDR1 and CDR2: LNHDA and SQIVND (reference sequence). The CDR3 extends over 14 amino acids. CDR3 protein: CASSSRDGAYEQYF. CDR3 nucleotides: TGTGCCAGTAGTAGCCGCGACGGGGCCTACGAGCAGTACTTC.

The V gene is TRBV4-1, the J gene TRBJ1-5, with D tentatively TRBD1 (5 bases). The CDR3 runs to 16 residues. Per the germline V gene, CDR1 is MGHRA and CDR2 is YSYEKL. Trimming cost V 3 bases and J 6 bases, with 18 bases left between them. The CDR3 sequence is CASSHAARGNGQPQHF. Here the CDR3 DNA reads TGCGCCAGCAGCCACGCAGCAAGGGGAAACGGTCAGCCCCAGCATTTT.

The V and J genes are TRBV7-8 and TRBJ2-1; TRBD2 aligns across 10 bases. This CDR3 region has 16 residues. Germline CDR1 and CDR2: SGHVS and FQNEAQ. Trimming cost V 5 bases and J 6 bases; bases outside gene matches: 10. The CDR3 region is CASSAEIAGGANEQFF. Written as DNA, the CDR3 is TGTGCCAGCAGCGCCGAAATAGCGGGGGGTGCCAATGAGCAGTTCTTC. Together with reference TRBV7-8 and TRBJ2-1, the CDR3 gives the full variable domain: GAGVSQSPRYKVAKRGQDVALRCDPISGHVSLFWYQQALGQGPEFLTYFQNEAQLDKSGLPSDRFFAERPEGSVSTLKIQRTQQEDSAVYLCASSAEIAGGANEQFFGPGTRLTVL.

This chain links TRBV7-9 with TRBJ2-1, with D perhaps TRBD2 (7 bases). Germline V CDR1 and CDR2: SEHNR, FQNEAQ (reference sequence). The CDR3 has 14 residues. Trimming removed 0 bases at V and 9 bases at J, with 12 bases between. CDR3 coding DNA: TGTGCCAGCAGCTTAGCGGGGGCTAGCGGTGAGCAGTTCTTC. Protein: CASSLAGASGEQFF.

In this sample, this clone turned up a few times. The J gene is TRBJ1-5, the V gene TRBV7-2, with D possibly matching TRBD1 (5 bases). The germline CDR1 and CDR2 sequences are SGHTA and FQGNSA. This CDR3 is 15 amino acids long. V was cut by 4 bases and J by 0 bases, with 10 bases left in between. The CDR3 protein is CASSSGGDSNQPQHF. The CDR3 nucleotides are TGTGCCAGCAGCTCGGGGGGAGATAGCAATCAGCCCCAGCATTTT.

The V gene is TRBV6-2 or TRBV6-3, the J gene TRBJ1-2; D call uncertain. Looked up from germline, CDR1 is MNHEY and CDR2 is SVGEGT. V gave up 2 bases and J gave up 3 bases, with 7 bases separating them. This CDR3 is 13 amino acids long. CDR3 bases: TGTGCCAGCAGTTACGACGGGTACTATGGCTACACCTTC. Its translation: CASSYDGYYGYTF.

This clone was seen a single time. The chain is built from TRBV3-1 (or the pseudogene TRBV3-2) and TRBJ1-1; a weak D match, TRBD1 (6 bases). Germline CDR1 reads LGHDT; CDR2 reads YNNKEL (reference sequence). V was trimmed by 5 bases and J by 5 bases, leaving 12 bases between them. This CDR3 has 13 amino acids. The CDR3 reads CASSSTGSTEAFF. As DNA, the CDR3 is TGTGCCAGCAGCTCCACAGGGAGTACTGAAGCTTTCTTT.

This chain links TRBV5-6 with TRBJ2-5; 14 nucleotides match TRBD2. V trimming: 4 bases; J trimming: 2 bases; junction bases outside the gene matches: 4. This CDR3 has 16 residues. Per germline, CDR1 SGHDT and CDR2 YYEEEE. The CDR3 here is CASSQGLAGAQETQYF. As DNA, the CDR3 is TGTGCCAGCAGCCAGGGACTAGCGGGGGCACAAGAGACCCAGTACTTC.